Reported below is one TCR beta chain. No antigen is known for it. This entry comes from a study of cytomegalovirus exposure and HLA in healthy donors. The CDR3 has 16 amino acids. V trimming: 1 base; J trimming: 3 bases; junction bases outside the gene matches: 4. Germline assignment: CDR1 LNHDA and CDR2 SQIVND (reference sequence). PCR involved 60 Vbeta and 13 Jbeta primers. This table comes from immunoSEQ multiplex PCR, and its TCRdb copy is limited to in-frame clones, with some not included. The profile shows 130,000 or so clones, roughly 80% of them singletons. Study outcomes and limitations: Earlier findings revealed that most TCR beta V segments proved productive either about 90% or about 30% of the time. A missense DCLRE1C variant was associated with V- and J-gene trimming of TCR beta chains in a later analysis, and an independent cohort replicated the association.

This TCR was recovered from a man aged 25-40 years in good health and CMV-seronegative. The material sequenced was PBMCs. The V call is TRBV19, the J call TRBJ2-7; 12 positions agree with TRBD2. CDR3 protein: CASSIGLAGAFYEQYF. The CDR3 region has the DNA TGTGCCAGTAGTATAGGACTAGCGGGAGCTTTCTACGAGCAGTACTTC.